These 3 T cell receptor beta chains share one sample of origin, sequenced in a study of monozygotic twins with inflammatory bowel disease. TCRdb reprocessed the 5' RACE reads; each CDR3 protein has one entry and no DNA is given. This repertoire comprises 350,000 to 400,000 distinct CDR3 sequences; its ten largest clones make up 2.6%. The sequencing input was blood. These TCRs come from a human donor with ulcerative colitis or Crohn's disease, or a healthy co-twin of an affected twin (not recorded which).

This rearrangement joins TRBV7-2 to TRBJ1-1. CDR3 length equals 14 residues. CDR1 and CDR2 from the germline V gene are SGHTA and FQGNSA. CDR3: CASSFRTLNTEAFF.

The chain joins TRBV6-5 to TRBJ2-1; TCRdb's D call of TRBD2 is untestable without DNA. CDR3 length: 19 amino acids. Germline V lookup: CDR1 MNHEY, CDR2 SVGAGI. The CDR3 loop is CASSYWDGKAGLHYNEQFF.

V is TRBV30 and J is TRBJ1-2. Germline V gene sequence: CDR1 GTSNPN, CDR2 SVGIG (reference sequence). This CDR3 has 13 amino acids. The CDR3 reads CAWRPRVNYGYTF.